This TCR beta chain was observed in a study of regulatory T cells in long-lasting Graves disease. This CDR3 spans 15 amino acids. Per the germline V gene, CDR1 is MNHEY and CDR2 is SMNVEV (reference sequence). The V segment lost 4 bases and the J segment 7 bases; nucleotides outside the gene matches: 10. Through Arm-PCR of CDR3 regions and iRepertoire HTBI primers, TCR beta libraries were built. TCRdb re-analysed the multiplex PCR reads in MiXCR, keeping a single row per CDR3 protein. This sample has 350,000 to 450,000 distinct CDR3 sequences; 21% occur once, and the top ten carry 14%. The sample's time point: persistent/refractory GD, antithyroid drugs over 5 years with positive TRAb. Construction of the TCR library relied on RNA isolated from PBMCs. American Thyroid Association guidelines defined how Graves' disease was diagnosed.

The TCR was taken from a female donor with Graves disease. The sequenced sample was peripheral blood mononuclear cells (PBMCs), obtained when the disease was refractory, from a patient treated with antithyroid drugs. The rearrangement joins TRBV27 to TRBJ1-5, with 7 bases that match TRBD1. In DNA, the CDR3 is TGTGCCAGCAGTTCCGGACAGGCAACGGGACAGCCCCAGCATTTT. Protein sequence: CASSSGQATGQPQHF.